The rows below give T cell receptor beta chains drawn from one sample of a study of T cells in Graves' hyperthyroidism and ophthalmopathy. TCRdb independently ran MiXCR on the multiplex PCR reads; one entry per CDR3 protein. The sample lists nearly 600,000 distinct CDR3 sequences, approximately 15% occurring once. Material for sequencing was blood. Receptor source: a young woman with Graves' ophthalmopathy. Each CDR3 is given with its conserved first and last residue. D genes are given only for firm matches. Rows give clone size only sometimes, using once, few, many, or a class for an expanded clone.

TRBJ2-2	few	TRBV5-6	TRBD2	CASSLGLAGYTGELFF	TGTGCCAGCAGCTTGGGACTAGCGGGGTATACCGGGGAGCTGTTTTTT
TRBJ1-2	many	TRBV7-8	TRBD1	CASSWRTGFGYTF	TGTGCCAGCAGCTGGAGGACAGGGTTTGGCTACACCTTC
TRBJ1-1	few	TRBV5-6	-	CASSFRDKYTEAFF	TGTGCCAGCAGCTTCCGGGACAAATACACTGAAGCTTTCTTT
TRBJ2-7	many	TRBV28	TRBD1	CASSTGDYEQYF	TGTGCCAGCAGTACAGGGGACTACGAGCAGTACTTC
TRBJ2-7	many	TRBV12-3/TRBV12-4	-	CASGEEGYYEQYF	TGTGCCAGCGGCGAAGAGGGATACTACGAGCAGTACTTC
TRBJ1-1	many	TRBV25-1	TRBD1	CASSVGQGATWDTEAFF	TGTGCCAGCAGTGTCGGACAGGGGGCAACGTGGGACACTGAAGCTTTCTTT
TRBJ2-2	many	TRBV11-1	-	CASSNLRDSLLTGELFF	TGTGCCAGCAGCAACCTCCGGGACTCCCTACTTACCGGGGAGCTGTTTTTT
TRBJ2-1	many	TRBV11-2	-	CASSLGPSRASFYNEQFF	TGTGCCAGCAGCTTAGGCCCCAGCAGGGCGTCATTCTACAATGAGCAGTTCTTC
TRBJ2-2	few	TRBV2	-	CASSESTDTGELFF	TGTGCCAGCAGTGAATCGACAGACACCGGGGAGCTGTTTTTT
TRBJ1-1	-	TRBV20-1	-	CSAREGDLWTEAFF	TGCAGTGCTAGAGAAGGGGACCTCTGGACTGAAGCTTTCTTT
TRBJ2-1	-	TRBV9	TRBD2	CASSFRWTSGIRERYNEQFF	TGTGCCAGCAGCTTTCGTTGGACTAGCGGGATTAGGGAGAGGTACAATGAGCAGTTCTTC
TRBJ1-3	many	TRBV27	-	CASSLRGARGNTIYF	TGTGCCAGCAGTTTACGGGGTGCCCGTGGAAACACCATATATTTT
TRBJ2-3	few	TRBV15	TRBD2	CATRVAGDTQYF	TGTGCCACCAGAGTAGCGGGGGATACGCAGTATTTT
TRBJ1-5	many	TRBV28	TRBD1	CASSPPTGSHQPQHF	TGTGCCAGCAGTCCCCCGACAGGGAGCCATCAGCCCCAGCATTTT
TRBJ1-5	many	TRBV20-1	-	CSAIGGQGVESQPQHF	TGCAGTGCTATCGGTGGGCAGGGAGTCGAAAGTCAGCCCCAGCATTTT
TRBJ1-1	many	TRBV6-5	-	CASSYLGGAGTEAFF	TGTGCCAGCAGTTACTTGGGAGGCGCCGGGACTGAAGCTTTCTTT
TRBJ2-7	-	TRBV18	-	CASPRTGFREQYF	TGTGCCAGCCCCCGGACGGGCTTTAGGGAGCAGTACTTC
TRBJ1-2	-	TRBV7-3	-	CASSLTPSVYGYTF	TGTGCCAGCAGCTTAACCCCATCGGTCTATGGCTACACCTTC
TRBJ2-3	many	TRBV7-2	-	CASSPRVSSTDTQYF	TGTGCCAGCAGCCCCCGAGTATCTAGCACAGATACGCAGTATTTT
TRBJ2-2	few	TRBV12-3/TRBV12-4	TRBD2	CASSLRPGVLAGTTGELFF	TGTGCCAGCAGTCTTAGGCCTGGGGTTCTAGCGGGGACCACCGGGGAGCTGTTTTTT
TRBJ2-3	few	TRBV5-6	TRBD2	CASSLAAGRRNTQYF	TGTGCCAGCAGCTTGGCTGCCGGGAGGCGGAATACGCAGTATTTT
TRBJ2-7	many	TRBV12-3/TRBV12-4	TRBD2	CASRRLAGVEGEQYF	TGTGCCAGCAGAAGACTAGCGGGAGTTGAGGGTGAGCAGTACTTC
TRBJ2-1	many	TRBV20-1	-	CSARDPTSDSPLVYNEQFF	TGCAGTGCTAGAGACCCCACCTCCGACAGCCCTTTAGTGTACAATGAGCAGTTCTTC
TRBJ2-7	many	TRBV5-1	TRBD1	CASSLEGQSCEQYF	TGCGCCAGCAGCTTGGAGGGACAGTCCTGCGAGCAGTACTTC
TRBJ1-1	many	TRBV12-3/TRBV12-4	-	CASSLRQLGGRNTEAFF	TGTGCCAGCAGTTTGAGGCAGTTAGGGGGGAGGAACACTGAAGCTTTCTTT
TRBJ1-1	many	TRBV11-2	-	CASSLNMGGTEAFF	TGTGCCAGCAGCTTGAACATGGGGGGAACTGAAGCTTTCTTT
TRBJ1-5	-	TRBV28	-	CASSPSDNSNQPQHF	TGTGCCAGCAGCCCCTCCGATAATAGCAATCAGCCCCAGCATTTT
TRBJ2-3	many	TRBV20-1	TRBD2	CSARSSGSGLRGTQYF	TGCAGTGCTAGGTCTAGCGGGAGCGGTCTACGGGGTACGCAGTATTTT
TRBJ1-5	many	TRBV9	TRBD1	CASSSGTGLNQPQHF	TGTGCCAGCAGCTCCGGGACAGGGCTGAATCAGCCCCAGCATTTT
TRBJ1-2	few	TRBV27	TRBD1	CASSFAQGAGYGYTF	TGTGCCAGCAGTTTTGCGCAGGGGGCAGGCTATGGCTACACCTTC
TRBJ2-2	few	TRBV12-3/TRBV12-4	TRBD2	CASSLWVAGTGELFF	TGTGCCAGCAGTTTATGGGTAGCGGGCACCGGGGAGCTGTTTTTT
TRBJ1-2	many	TRBV2	-	CASTADQSGYGYTF	TGTGCCAGCACCGCGGATCAGTCGGGCTATGGCTACACCTTC
TRBJ2-2	few	TRBV7-3	-	CASSSNSLNTGELFF	TGTGCCAGCAGCTCCAACTCACTGAACACCGGGGAGCTGTTTTTT
TRBJ2-1	few	TRBV20-1	TRBD2	CSATVGTSGLSYNEQFF	TGCAGTGCTACCGTCGGGACTAGCGGACTCTCCTACAATGAGCAGTTCTTC
TRBJ2-4	many	TRBV7-2	-	CASSSMAGAGDIQYF	TGTGCCAGCAGCTCCATGGCAGGGGCGGGGGACATTCAGTACTTC
TRBJ2-1	few	TRBV18	TRBD2	CASSPLTGGSGAQFF	TGTGCCAGCTCACCCTTGACGGGAGGATCAGGAGCGCAGTTCTTC
TRBJ1-5	few	TRBV6-1	TRBD1	CASNVWGWDRAYQPQHF	TGTGCCAGCAATGTCTGGGGATGGGACAGGGCCTATCAGCCCCAGCATTTT
TRBJ2-7	few	TRBV7-9	TRBD1	CASSEKAPGTASYEQYF	TGTGCCAGCAGCGAGAAAGCACCCGGGACAGCGTCCTACGAGCAGTACTTC
TRBJ2-3	-	TRBV5-1	-	CASSQPTSTDTQYF	TGCGCCAGCAGCCAACCCACTAGCACAGATACGCAGTATTTT
TRBJ2-1	many	TRBV28	-	CASSSITETRRLEQFF	TGTGCCAGCAGTTCCATTACCGAGACTAGAAGGCTTGAGCAGTTCTTC
TRBJ2-1	many	TRBV11-3	-	CASSSRVAYNEQFF	TGTGCCAGCAGCTCTCGAGTTGCCTACAATGAGCAGTTCTTC
TRBJ2-7	-	TRBV20-1	-	CSARGKFVLTSYEQYF	TGCAGTGCTAGAGGGAAATTCGTCCTGACCTCCTACGAGCAGTACTTC
TRBJ1-2	few	TRBV19	-	CASSSDSRKDGYTF	TGTGCCAGTAGCAGCGACAGCCGCAAGGATGGCTACACCTTC
TRBJ1-2	-	TRBV6-2/TRBV6-3	-	CASNNGGPGYGYTF	TGTGCCAGCAACAACGGCGGCCCAGGCTATGGCTACACCTTC
TRBJ2-1	-	TRBV19	TRBD1	CASSPGDSSYNEQFF	TGTGCCAGTAGTCCCGGGGACAGTTCTTACAATGAGCAGTTCTTC
TRBJ2-7	-	TRBV12-5	-	CASGQSGRVGEQYF	TGTGCTAGTGGGCAATCGGGCCGGGTGGGCGAGCAGTACTTC
TRBJ1-1	many	TRBV5-1	-	CASSLDHGGSAEAFF	TGCGCCAGCAGCCTAGATCATGGAGGGTCCGCTGAAGCTTTCTTT
TRBJ1-1	many	TRBV7-8	-	CASSSTRTVENTEAFF	TGTGCCAGCAGCTCGACCCGGACAGTCGAGAACACTGAAGCTTTCTTT
TRBJ2-7	many	TRBV2	-	CASSEDGGVSYEQYF	TGTGCCAGCAGTGAAGACGGGGGTGTCTCCTACGAGCAGTACTTC
TRBJ2-1	-	TRBV9	TRBD2	CASSGTSGGGDEQFF	TGTGCCAGCAGCGGCACTAGCGGGGGGGGCGATGAGCAGTTCTTC
TRBJ2-1	-	TRBV20-1	-	CSARLRTTLYNEQFF	TGCAGTGCCAGGCTCCGGACTACCCTCTACAATGAGCAGTTCTTC
TRBJ1-5	many	TRBV3-1	-	CASSLSTDQPQHF	TGTGCCAGCAGCCTCTCAACAGATCAGCCCCAGCATTTT
TRBJ2-2	once	TRBV12-3/TRBV12-4	TRBD1	CASRDADRVGTGELFF	TGTGCCAGCAGAGACGCGGACAGGGTAGGAACCGGGGAGCTGTTTTTT
TRBJ2-1	many	TRBV12-3/TRBV12-4	TRBD2	CASSWGGRRNEQFF	TGTGCCAGCAGTTGGGGCGGGAGACGCAATGAGCAGTTCTTC
TRBJ2-7	many	TRBV2	-	CASSVAGAGEQYF	TGTGCCAGCAGTGTGGCAGGGGCGGGGGAGCAGTACTTC
TRBJ1-5	few	TRBV27	-	CASSRRRNQPQHF	TGTGCCAGCAGTCGCAGGAGGAATCAGCCCCAGCATTTT
TRBJ2-7	-	TRBV29-1	-	CSVAPRFSYEQYF	TGCAGCGTTGCCCCAAGATTCTCCTACGAGCAGTACTTC
TRBJ1-1	many	TRBV2	-	CASSVRRDTEAFF	TGTGCCAGCAGTGTCCGCAGGGACACTGAAGCTTTCTTT
TRBJ2-3	many	TRBV7-2	TRBD2	CASSLGLAGVETDTQYF	TGTGCCAGCAGCTTAGGGCTAGCGGGAGTTGAAACAGATACGCAGTATTTT